The clone carrying this TCR beta chain was recorded once. What it binds is unknown. Donors came from a validation cohort of some 110 subjects, distinct from the first 666-subject cohort. This entry comes from a study of cytomegalovirus exposure and HLA in healthy donors. About the research overall: According to later analysis, the same platform produced the roughly 110 validation and several hundred first-cohort repertoires. General study findings and limits: Both high specificity and high sensitivity reportedly marked the classifier's diagnosis of cytomegalovirus status. The study listed under 200 cytomegalovirus-associated TCR beta chains.

The germline V gene encodes CDR1 SGHRS and CDR2 YFSETQ. V was shortened by 1 base and J by 3 bases, with 13 bases between the two germline ends. The CDR3 runs 16 residues. Here immunoSEQ multiplex PCR was the method, and the copy in TCRdb shows in-frame clones only, minus some. This sample has 150,000 to 200,000 clones, with roughly nine tenths found just once. Sequenced sample: PBMCs. The chain is built from TRBV5-1 and TRBJ2-2; the D gene is possibly TRBD1 (5 bases). This sequence was found in a woman aged 18-35 years in good health and CMV-seropositive. CDR3 loop: CASSLRQIRDTGELFF. CDR3 nucleotide sequence: TGCGCCAGCAGCTTGAGACAGATTCGGGACACCGGGGAGCTGTTTTTT. Looking up the rest from reference TRBV5-1 and TRBJ2-2 gives the full variable domain: KAGVTQTPRYLIKTRGQQVTLSCSPISGHRSVSWYQQTPGQGLQFLFEYFSETQRNKGNFPGRFSGRQFSNSRSEMNVSTLELGDSALYLCASSLRQIRDTGELFFGEGSRLTVL.